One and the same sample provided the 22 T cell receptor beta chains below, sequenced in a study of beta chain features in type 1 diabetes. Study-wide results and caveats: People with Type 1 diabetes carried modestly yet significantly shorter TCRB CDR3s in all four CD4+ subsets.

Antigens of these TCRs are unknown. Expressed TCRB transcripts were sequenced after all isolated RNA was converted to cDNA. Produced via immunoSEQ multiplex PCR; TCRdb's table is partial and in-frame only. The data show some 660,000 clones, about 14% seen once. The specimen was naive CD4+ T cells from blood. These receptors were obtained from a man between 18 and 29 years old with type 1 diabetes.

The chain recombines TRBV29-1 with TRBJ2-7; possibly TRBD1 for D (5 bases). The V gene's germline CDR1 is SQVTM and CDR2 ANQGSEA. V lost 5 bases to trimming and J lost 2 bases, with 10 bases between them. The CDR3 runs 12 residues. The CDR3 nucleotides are TGCAGCGTTCATGCAGGGACCTACGAGCAGTACTTC. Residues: CSVHAGTYEQYF.

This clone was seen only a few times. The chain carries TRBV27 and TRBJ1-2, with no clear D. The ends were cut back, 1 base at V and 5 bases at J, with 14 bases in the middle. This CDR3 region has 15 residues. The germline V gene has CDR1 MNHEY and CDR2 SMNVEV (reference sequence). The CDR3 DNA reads TGTGCCAGCAGTTTATTCGCCCGGATTGGGTATGGCTACACCTTC. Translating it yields CASSLFARIGYGYTF.

In nucleotides, the CDR3 is TGCGCCAGCAGCTCGAGCACAGGGAGAGAAGAGACCCAGTACTTC. This codes for CASSSSTGREETQYF. The chain couples TRBV5-1 to TRBJ2-5; TRBD1 might be the D (6 bases). The CDR3 runs 15 residues. Germline lookup yields CDR1 SGHRS and CDR2 YFSETQ. V was shortened by 3 bases and J by 3 bases, with 15 bases between the two germline ends.

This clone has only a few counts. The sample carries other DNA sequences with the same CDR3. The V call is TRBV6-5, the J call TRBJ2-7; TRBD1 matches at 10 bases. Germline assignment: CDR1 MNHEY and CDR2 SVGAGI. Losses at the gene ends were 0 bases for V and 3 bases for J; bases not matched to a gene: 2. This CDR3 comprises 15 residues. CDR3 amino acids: CASSYSGQGIYEQYF. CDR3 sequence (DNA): TGTGCCAGCAGTTACTCGGGACAGGGGATCTACGAGCAGTACTTC.

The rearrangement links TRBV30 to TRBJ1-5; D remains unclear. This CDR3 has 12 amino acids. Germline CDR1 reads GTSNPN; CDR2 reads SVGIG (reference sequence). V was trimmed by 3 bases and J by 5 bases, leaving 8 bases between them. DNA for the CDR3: TGTGCCTGGAGCATTCAGGATCAGCCCCAGCATTTT. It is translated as CAWSIQDQPQHF.

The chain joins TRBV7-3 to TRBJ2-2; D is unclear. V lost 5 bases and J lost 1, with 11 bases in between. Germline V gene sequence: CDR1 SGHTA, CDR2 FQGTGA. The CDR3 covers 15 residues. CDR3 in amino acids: CASSPGGRNTGELFF. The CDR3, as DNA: TGTGCCAGCAGCCCAGGTGGACGGAACACCGGGGAGCTGTTTTTT.

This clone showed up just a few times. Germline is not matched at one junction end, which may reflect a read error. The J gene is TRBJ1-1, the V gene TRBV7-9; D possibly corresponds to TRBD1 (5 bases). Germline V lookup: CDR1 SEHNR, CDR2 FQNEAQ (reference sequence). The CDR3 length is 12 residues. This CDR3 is CASRLGTTEAFF. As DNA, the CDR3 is TGTGCCAGCAGGTTAGGGACCACTGAAGCTTTCTTT.

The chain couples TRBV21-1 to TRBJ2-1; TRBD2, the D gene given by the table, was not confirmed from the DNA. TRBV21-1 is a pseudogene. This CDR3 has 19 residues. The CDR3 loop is CASSKGRLAGGLYYNEQFF. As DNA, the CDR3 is TGTGCCAGCAGCAAAGGGCGGCTAGCGGGAGGGCTTTACTACAATGAGCAGTTCTTC.

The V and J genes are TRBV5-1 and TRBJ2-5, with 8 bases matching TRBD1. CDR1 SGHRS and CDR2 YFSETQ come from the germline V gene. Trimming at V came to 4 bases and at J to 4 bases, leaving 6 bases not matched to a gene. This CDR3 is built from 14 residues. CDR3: CASSTGQGPETQYF. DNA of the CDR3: TGCGCCAGCAGCACCGGACAGGGCCCAGAGACCCAGTACTTC.

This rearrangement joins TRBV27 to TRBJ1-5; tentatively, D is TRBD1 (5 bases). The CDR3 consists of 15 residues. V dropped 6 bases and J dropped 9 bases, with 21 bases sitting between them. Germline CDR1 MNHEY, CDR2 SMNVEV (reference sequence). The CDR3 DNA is TGTGCCAGCAGACCTACCGGGACGGCCTGGAGGCCCCAGCATTTT. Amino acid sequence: CASRPTGTAWRPQHF.

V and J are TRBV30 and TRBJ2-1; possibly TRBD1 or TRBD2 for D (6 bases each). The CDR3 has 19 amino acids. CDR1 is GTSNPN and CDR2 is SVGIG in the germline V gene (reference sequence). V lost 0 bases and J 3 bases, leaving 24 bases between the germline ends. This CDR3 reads CAWSVGGVVLRTDYNEQFF. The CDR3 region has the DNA TGTGCCTGGAGTGTGGGGGGCGTTGTCTTGCGGACGGACTACAATGAGCAGTTCTTC.

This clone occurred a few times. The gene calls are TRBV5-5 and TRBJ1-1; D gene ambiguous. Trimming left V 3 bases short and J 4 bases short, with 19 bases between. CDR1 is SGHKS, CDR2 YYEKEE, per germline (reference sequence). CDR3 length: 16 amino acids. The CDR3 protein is CASSSRTYTMGTEAFF. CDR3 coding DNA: TGTGCCAGCAGCTCACGGACCTATACGATGGGCACTGAAGCTTTCTTT.

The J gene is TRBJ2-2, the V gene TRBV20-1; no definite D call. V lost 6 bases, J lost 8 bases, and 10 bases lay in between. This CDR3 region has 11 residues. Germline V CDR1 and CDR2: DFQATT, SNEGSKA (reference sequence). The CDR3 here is CSARLRGELFF. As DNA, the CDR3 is TGCAGTGCCCGACTTCGTGGGGAGCTGTTTTTT.

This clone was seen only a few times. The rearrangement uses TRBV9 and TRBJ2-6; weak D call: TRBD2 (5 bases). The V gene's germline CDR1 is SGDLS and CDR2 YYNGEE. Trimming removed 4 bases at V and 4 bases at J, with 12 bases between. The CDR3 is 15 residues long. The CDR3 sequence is CASSLQGSGANVLTF. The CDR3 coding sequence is TGTGCCAGCAGCCTCCAAGGGAGCGGGGCCAACGTCCTGACTTTC.

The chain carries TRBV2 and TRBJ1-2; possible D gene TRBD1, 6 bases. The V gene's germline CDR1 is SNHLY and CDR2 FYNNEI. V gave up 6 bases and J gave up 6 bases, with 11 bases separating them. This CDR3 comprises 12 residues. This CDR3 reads CASRATGHGYTF. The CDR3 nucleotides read TGTGCCAGCAGAGCTACAGGGCATGGCTACACCTTC.

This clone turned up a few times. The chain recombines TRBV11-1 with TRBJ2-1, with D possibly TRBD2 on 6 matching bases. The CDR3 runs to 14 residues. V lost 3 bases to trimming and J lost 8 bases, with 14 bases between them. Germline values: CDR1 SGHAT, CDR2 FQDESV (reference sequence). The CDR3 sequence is CASSLGLPADEQFF. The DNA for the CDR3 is TGTGCCAGCAGCTTGGGACTCCCGGCTGATGAGCAGTTCTTC.

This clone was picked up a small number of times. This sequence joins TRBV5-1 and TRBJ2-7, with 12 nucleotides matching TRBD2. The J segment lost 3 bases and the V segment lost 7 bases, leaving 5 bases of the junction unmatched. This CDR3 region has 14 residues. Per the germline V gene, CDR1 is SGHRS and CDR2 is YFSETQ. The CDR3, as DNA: TGCGCCAGCCAATCGACTAGCGGGAGCTACGAGCAGTACTTC. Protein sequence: CASQSTSGSYEQYF.

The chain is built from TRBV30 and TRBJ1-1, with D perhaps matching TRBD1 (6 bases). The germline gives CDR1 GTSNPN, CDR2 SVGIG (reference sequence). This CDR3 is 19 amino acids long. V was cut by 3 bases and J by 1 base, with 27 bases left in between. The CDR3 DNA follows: TGTGCCTGGAGATCAGGTTTCTATCGGTTTGACAGGACGAACACTGAAGCTTTCTTT. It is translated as CAWRSGFYRFDRTNTEAFF.

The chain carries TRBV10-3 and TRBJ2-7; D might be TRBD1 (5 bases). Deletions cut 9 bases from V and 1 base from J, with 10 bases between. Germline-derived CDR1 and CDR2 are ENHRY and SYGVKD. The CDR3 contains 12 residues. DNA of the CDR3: TGTGCCATTGGGGCAGTATCCTACGAGCAGTACTTC. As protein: CAIGAVSYEQYF.

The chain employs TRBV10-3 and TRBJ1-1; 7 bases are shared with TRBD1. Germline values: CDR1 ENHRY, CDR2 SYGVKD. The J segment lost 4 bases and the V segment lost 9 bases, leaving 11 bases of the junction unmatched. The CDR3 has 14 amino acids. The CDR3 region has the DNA TGTGCCATAAACACGCCCGGGACAGTCACTGAAGCTTTCTTT. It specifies CAINTPGTVTEAFF.

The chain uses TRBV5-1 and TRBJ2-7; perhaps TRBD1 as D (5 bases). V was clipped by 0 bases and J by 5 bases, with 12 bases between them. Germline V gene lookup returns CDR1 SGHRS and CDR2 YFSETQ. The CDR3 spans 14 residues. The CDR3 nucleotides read TGCGCCAGCAGCTTGGCCGTAGGGGAAAACGAGCAGTACTTC. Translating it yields CASSLAVGENEQYF.

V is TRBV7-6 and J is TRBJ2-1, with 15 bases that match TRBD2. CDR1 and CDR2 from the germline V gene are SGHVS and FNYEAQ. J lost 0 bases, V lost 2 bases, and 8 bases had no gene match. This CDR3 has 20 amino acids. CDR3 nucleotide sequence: TGTGCCAGCAGCTTACCCGGGACTAGCGGGGGGCCGAGCTCCTACAATGAGCAGTTCTTC. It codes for CASSLPGTSGGPSSYNEQFF.